This TCR beta chain derives from a study of post-analysis software for immune sequencing data. Study context: Included courses were relapsing-remitting and secondary progressive multiple sclerosis; progressive-relapsing multiple sclerosis was also included. Study-level points and caveats: In patients, about five TRBV segments were more frequent than in controls, with TRBV5-6, TRBV5-1 and TRBV20-1 among them. Same-batch preparations were strongly co-clustered by F measure. Controls showed significantly higher normalized Chao1 diversity than did multiple sclerosis patients.

V was pared by 0 bases and J by 7 bases, with 6 bases of the junction left unmatched. The CDR3 runs 14 residues. Germline V gene data show CDR1 as LGHNA and CDR2 as YSLEER. Unique molecular identifiers had been added to the TCR beta cDNA libraries. Around 500,000 cDNA molecules were recovered from an input of about 1 to 10 million T cells. MiXCR was run by TCRdb on the PCR reads, yielding one entry per CDR3 protein. The repertoire holds hundreds of thousands of distinct CDR3 sequences, with 25% to 30% as singletons. In regard to this clonotype: Antigen unknown.

The receptor comes from a girl aged 5 to 17 with multiple sclerosis. Sequences were obtained from blood. This sequence joins TRBV4-3 and TRBJ2-7, with 7 positions matching TRBD2. DNA of the CDR3: TGCGCCAGCAGCCAAGAGCTAGCGGCCCTGGAGCAGTACTTC. Its protein is CASSQELAALEQYF.